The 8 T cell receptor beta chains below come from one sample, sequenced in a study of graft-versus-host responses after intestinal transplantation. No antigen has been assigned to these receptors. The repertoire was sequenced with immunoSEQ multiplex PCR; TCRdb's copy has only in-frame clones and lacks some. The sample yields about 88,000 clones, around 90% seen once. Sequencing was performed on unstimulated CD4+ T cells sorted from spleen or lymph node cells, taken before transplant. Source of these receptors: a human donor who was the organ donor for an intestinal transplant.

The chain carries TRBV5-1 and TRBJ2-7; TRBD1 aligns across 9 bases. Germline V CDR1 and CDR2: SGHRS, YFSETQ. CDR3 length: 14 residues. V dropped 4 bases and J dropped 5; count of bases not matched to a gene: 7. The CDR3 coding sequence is TGCGCCAGCAGCCTAGGACAGGGGACCCACGAGCAGTACTTC. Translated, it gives CASSLGQGTHEQYF.

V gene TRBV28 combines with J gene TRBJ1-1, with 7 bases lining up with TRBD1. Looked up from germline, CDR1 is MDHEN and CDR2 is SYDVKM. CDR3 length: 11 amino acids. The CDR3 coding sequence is TGTGCTTGTCAGGGGGGCACTGAAGCTTTCTTT. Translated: CACQGGTEAFF.

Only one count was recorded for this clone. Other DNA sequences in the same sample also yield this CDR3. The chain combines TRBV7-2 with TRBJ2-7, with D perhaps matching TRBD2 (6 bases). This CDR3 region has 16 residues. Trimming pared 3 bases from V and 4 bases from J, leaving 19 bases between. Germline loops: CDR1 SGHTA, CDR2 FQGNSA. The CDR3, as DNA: TGTGCCAGCAGCTTTGCGGGACCAACGGGGTTATACGAGCAGTACTTC. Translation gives CASSFAGPTGLYEQYF.

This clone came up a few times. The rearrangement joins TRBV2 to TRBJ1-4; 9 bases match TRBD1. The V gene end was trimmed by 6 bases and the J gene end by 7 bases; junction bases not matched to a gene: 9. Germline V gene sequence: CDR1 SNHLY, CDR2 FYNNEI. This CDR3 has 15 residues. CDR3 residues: CASRRAGTGSEKLFF. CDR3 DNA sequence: TGTGCCAGCAGACGAGCCGGGACAGGGAGTGAAAAACTGTTTTTT.

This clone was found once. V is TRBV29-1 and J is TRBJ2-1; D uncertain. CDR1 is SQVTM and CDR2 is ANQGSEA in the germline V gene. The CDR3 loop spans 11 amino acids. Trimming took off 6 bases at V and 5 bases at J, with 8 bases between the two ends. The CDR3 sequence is CSVSRNNEQFF. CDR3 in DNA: TGCAGCGTATCTAGAAACAATGAGCAGTTCTTC.

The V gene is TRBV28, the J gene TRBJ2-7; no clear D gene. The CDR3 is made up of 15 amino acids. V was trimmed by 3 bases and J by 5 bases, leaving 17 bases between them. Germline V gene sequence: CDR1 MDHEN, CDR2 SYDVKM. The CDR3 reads CASSFPLWQAHEQYF. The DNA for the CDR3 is TGTGCCAGCAGTTTCCCCCTTTGGCAGGCCCACGAGCAGTACTTC.

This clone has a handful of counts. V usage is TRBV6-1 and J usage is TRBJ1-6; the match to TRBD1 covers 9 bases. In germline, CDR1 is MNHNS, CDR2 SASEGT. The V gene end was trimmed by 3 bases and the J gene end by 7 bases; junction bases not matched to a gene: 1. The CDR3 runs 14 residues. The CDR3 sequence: CASSEGQGNSPLHF. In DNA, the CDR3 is TGTGCCAGCAGTGAGGGACAGGGAAATTCACCCCTCCACTTT.

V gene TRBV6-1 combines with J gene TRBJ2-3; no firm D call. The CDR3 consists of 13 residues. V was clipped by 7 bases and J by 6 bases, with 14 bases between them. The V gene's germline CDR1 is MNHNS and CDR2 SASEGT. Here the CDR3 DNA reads TGTGCCAGCAACCGAGAGAGAGAGGATACGCAGTATTTT. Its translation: CASNREREDTQYF.